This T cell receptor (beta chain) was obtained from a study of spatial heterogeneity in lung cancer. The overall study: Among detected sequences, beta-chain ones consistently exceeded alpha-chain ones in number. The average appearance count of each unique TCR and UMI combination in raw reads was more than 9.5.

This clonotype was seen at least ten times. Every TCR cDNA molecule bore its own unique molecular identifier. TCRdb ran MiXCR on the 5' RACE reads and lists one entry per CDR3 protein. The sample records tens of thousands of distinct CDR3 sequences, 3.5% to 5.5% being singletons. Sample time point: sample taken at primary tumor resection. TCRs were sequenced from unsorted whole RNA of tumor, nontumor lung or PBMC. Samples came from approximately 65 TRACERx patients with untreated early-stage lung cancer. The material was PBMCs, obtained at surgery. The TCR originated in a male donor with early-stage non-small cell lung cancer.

CDR3 bases: TGTGCCAGCAGTCCCGACCGGGGCATTCAGTACTTC. Translated, it gives CASSPDRGIQYF. The rearrangement joins TRBV14 to TRBJ2-4; the D gene is possibly TRBD2 (5 bases). The V gene's germline CDR1 is SGHDN and CDR2 FVKESK. V shed 6 bases and J shed 9 bases, with 12 bases lying between them. The CDR3 has 12 residues.